One sample yielded the 30 T cell receptor beta chains listed below, sequenced in a study of blood T cell repertoires in COVID-19. This table comes from immunoSEQ multiplex PCR, and its TCRdb copy is limited to in-frame clones, with some not included. Here the sample spans approximately 300,000 clones, about 92% being singletons. The sequenced sample consisted of PBMCs or T cells enriched from blood (not recorded which). Receptors originate from a man aged 55 to 70 who had recovered from COVID-19.

The chain has TRBV3-1 (or the pseudogene TRBV3-2) and TRBJ1-5; 9 positions match TRBD1. Germline CDR1 is LGHDT and CDR2 is YNNKEL (reference sequence). The V segment lost 3 bases and the J segment 6 bases; nucleotides outside the gene matches: 6. This CDR3 contains 15 residues. This CDR3 is CASSQGTGILQPQHF. The CDR3 region has the DNA TGTGCCAGCAGCCAGGGGACAGGGATCCTTCAGCCCCAGCATTTT.

The chain carries TRBV9 and TRBJ1-1; D is undetermined. In germline, CDR1 is SGDLS, CDR2 YYNGEE. V was shortened by 0 bases and J by 2 bases, with 5 bases between the two germline ends. This CDR3 is 13 amino acids long. The CDR3 here is CASSVVSNTEAFF. The CDR3 nucleotides are TGTGCCAGCAGCGTAGTTTCTAACACTGAAGCTTTCTTT.

The chain recombines TRBV4-3 with TRBJ1-6; a possible D gene is TRBD1 (6 bases). Germline V gene data show CDR1 as LGHNA and CDR2 as YSLEER. The ends were cut back, 1 base at V and 7 bases at J, with 11 bases in the middle. The CDR3 runs to 15 residues. This chain's CDR3 is CASSQVVGANSPLHF. The CDR3 DNA is TGCGCCAGCAGCCAAGTCGTGGGGGCAAATTCACCCCTCCACTTT.

J is TRBJ2-7 and V is TRBV7-2, with D perhaps matching TRBD2 (6 bases). The CDR3 is 15 amino acids. V lost 2 bases and J 3 bases, leaving 14 bases between the germline ends. Germline V gene sequence: CDR1 SGHTA, CDR2 FQGNSA. CDR3 sequence: CASSLSGVRHYEQYF. The CDR3 coding sequence is TGTGCCAGCAGCTTATCGGGAGTCAGGCACTACGAGCAGTACTTC.

This clone was picked up many times. V usage is TRBV19 and J usage is TRBJ2-7; 8 bases are shared with TRBD2. Losses at the gene ends were 8 bases for V and 0 bases for J; bases not matched to a gene: 9. This CDR3 region has 15 residues. Per the germline V gene, CDR1 is LNHDA and CDR2 is SQIVND (reference sequence). CDR3 DNA sequence: TGTGCCAGTGCCTTCCGCGGGGGGAACTCCTACGAGCAGTACTTC. Translating gives CASAFRGGNSYEQYF.

This clone was seen more than once but under ten times. V and J are TRBV10-3 and TRBJ1-5; 10 bases map to TRBD1. CDR3 size: 14 residues. The V gene's germline CDR1 is ENHRY and CDR2 SYGVKD. V shed 8 bases, J shed 8 bases, and the junction held 9 bases outside the gene matches. CDR3 in amino acids: CAISRDRGMEPQHF. The DNA of the CDR3 is TGTGCCATCTCACGGGACAGGGGTATGGAGCCCCAGCATTTT.

The chain combines TRBV24-1 with TRBJ1-2; D might be TRBD1 (5 bases). The CDR3 runs 15 residues. Germline V gene lookup returns CDR1 KGHDR and CDR2 SFDVKD. Between the trimmed V and J ends, which lost 4 bases and 8 bases, there was a span of 19 bases. CDR3 coding DNA: TGTGCCACCAGTGACCCTACCGGGACTGAGAGCGGCTACACCTTC. Its translation: CATSDPTGTESGYTF.

The gene calls are TRBV23-1 and TRBJ2-4; tentatively, D is TRBD2 (6 bases). TRBV23-1 qualifies as an ORF whose function is uncertain. CDR3 length: 14 residues. Trimming took 7 bases from V and 4 from J, leaving 14 bases between them. The CDR3 DNA follows: TGCGCCAGCAACCGGGGGAGCCCTAAAAACATTCAGTACTTC. Amino acid sequence: CASNRGSPKNIQYF.

The CDR3 region has the DNA TGTGCCAGCAGCTTAGGGGTGAGGGCAGATACGCAGTATTTT. Protein: CASSLGVRADTQYF. This chain connects TRBV7-8 to TRBJ2-3; a possible D gene is TRBD2 (5 bases). The CDR3 has 14 amino acids. The V end lost 1 base, the J end lost 4 bases, and 9 bases lay between the germline ends. Germline values: CDR1 SGHVS, CDR2 FQNEAQ.

CDR3 loop: CASSWGLSEGTDTQYF. In DNA form, the CDR3 reads TGTGCCAGCAGCTGGGGCCTTTCCGAGGGCACAGATACGCAGTATTTT. The chain recombines TRBV11-2 with TRBJ2-3, with D possibly matching TRBD1 (5 bases). The CDR3 length is 16 residues. Germline assignment: CDR1 SGHAT and CDR2 FQNNGV. Trimming took off 4 bases at V and 1 base at J, with 15 bases between the two ends.

The chain recombines TRBV5-6 with TRBJ1-2; TRBD1 is a possible D gene (6 bases). There are 14 residues in the CDR3. Germline CDR1 and CDR2: SGHDT and YYEEEE. V lost 5 bases, J lost 2 bases, and 13 bases lay in between. CDR3 residues: CASREKGGNYGYTF. DNA for the CDR3: TGTGCCAGCAGAGAAAAGGGGGGGAACTATGGCTACACCTTC.

This rearrangement joins TRBV2 to TRBJ1-2; TRBD1 aligns across 8 bases. Germline V lookup: CDR1 SNHLY, CDR2 FYNNEI. Trimming took 6 bases from V and 6 from J; bases not matched to a gene: 6. CDR3 length: 13 residues. CDR3 loop: CASSGQGTDGYTF. The DNA for the CDR3 is TGTGCCAGCAGCGGACAGGGTACGGATGGCTACACCTTC.

The chain links TRBV7-2 to TRBJ2-1; tentatively, D is TRBD1 (5 bases). The CDR3 contains 16 residues. Germline V CDR1 and CDR2: SGHTA, FQGNSA. V dropped 8 bases and J dropped 6 bases, with 23 bases sitting between them. CDR3 nucleotides: TGTGCCAGCTCCCCCAGGGAAAGGGCTATAGGCAATGAGCAGTTCTTC. Its protein is CASSPRERAIGNEQFF.

This chain links TRBV11-2 with TRBJ1-3, with 9 positions matching TRBD1. The V gene end was trimmed by 4 bases and the J gene end by 2 bases; junction bases not matched to a gene: 6. CDR3 length: 16 amino acids. Germline V gene data show CDR1 as SGHAT and CDR2 as FQNNGV. The CDR3 loop is CASSSGTGRPGNTIYF. CDR3 in DNA: TGTGCCAGCAGCTCCGGGACAGGGAGACCTGGAAACACCATATATTTT.

The V call is TRBV7-8, the J call TRBJ1-6; unclear D gene. Germline values: CDR1 SGHVS, CDR2 FQNEAQ. Trimming pared 4 bases from V and 0 bases from J, leaving 10 bases between. The CDR3 has 16 amino acids. The CDR3 region is CASSSDPSSYNSPLHF. The CDR3 DNA sequence: TGTGCCAGCAGCTCGGATCCTAGCTCCTATAATTCACCCCTCCACTTT.

This chain connects TRBV10-3 to TRBJ1-6; D might be TRBD1 (6 bases). From germline, CDR1 is ENHRY and CDR2 SYGVKD. Trimming left V 2 bases short and J 7 bases short, with 9 bases between. There are 14 residues in the CDR3. CDR3 nucleotide sequence: TGTGCCATCAGTGAGCTACAGGGCAATTCACCCCTCCACTTT. It specifies CAISELQGNSPLHF.

This chain links TRBV9 with TRBJ1-1; D not resolved. The CDR3 sequence is 14 residues long. Between the trimmed V and J ends, which lost 5 bases and 5 bases, there was a span of 16 bases. Germline lookup yields CDR1 SGDLS and CDR2 YYNGEE. For the CDR3, the DNA is TGTGCCAGCAGTACACGGGAGGAGTCTACTGAAGCTTTCTTT. Encoded protein: CASSTREESTEAFF.

As for this clone: Other nucleotide sequences from this sample produce the same CDR3. The chain carries TRBV5-1 and TRBJ2-1, with 10 bases lining up with TRBD2. Germline-derived CDR1 and CDR2 are SGHRS and YFSETQ. This CDR3 is 14 amino acids long. V shed 2 bases and J 9 bases; nucleotides not matched to a gene: 5. The CDR3 is CASSLAGGLGEQFF. The CDR3 DNA is TGCGCCAGCAGCTTAGCGGGAGGGCTGGGTGAGCAGTTCTTC. Drawing the rest from reference TRBV5-1 and TRBJ2-1, the complete variable domain is KAGVTQTPRYLIKTRGQQVTLSCSPISGHRSVSWYQQTPGQGLQFLFEYFSETQRNKGNFPGRFSGRQFSNSRSEMNVSTLELGDSALYLCASSLAGGLGEQFFGPGTRLTVL.

The chain carries TRBV4-1 and TRBJ2-3; D gene ambiguous. Trimming removed 4 bases at V and 4 bases at J, with 9 bases between. Germline CDR1 is MGHRA and CDR2 is YSYEKL. The CDR3 loop spans 13 amino acids. The CDR3: CASSPTRPDTQYF. The CDR3 nucleotides read TGCGCCAGCAGCCCGACGCGGCCAGATACGCAGTATTTT.

This rearrangement joins TRBV5-1 to TRBJ2-2, with D maybe TRBD2 (6 bases). V lost 4 bases and J lost 0, with 13 bases in between. The germline CDR1 and CDR2 sequences are SGHRS and YFSETQ. The CDR3 is 16 residues long. DNA of the CDR3: TGCGCCAGCAGCCCGGTTGGCGGGACGAACACCGGGGAGCTGTTTTTT. Residues: CASSPVGGTNTGELFF.

The chain employs TRBV6-5 and TRBJ2-3; possibly TRBD2 for D (5 bases). V lost 9 bases to trimming and J lost 1 base, with 17 bases between them. The CDR3 is made up of 15 amino acids. Germline values: CDR1 MNHEY, CDR2 SVGAGI. CDR3 bases: TGTGCCAGTTCTCAAGACCCGAGGGGCACAGATACGCAGTATTTT. Its translation is CASSQDPRGTDTQYF.

The genes are TRBV7-8 and TRBJ2-7; 10 nucleotides line up with TRBD2. The J segment lost 1 base and the V segment lost 1 base, leaving 4 bases of the junction unmatched. There are 16 residues in the CDR3. Germline lookup yields CDR1 SGHVS and CDR2 FQNEAQ. The CDR3 spells CASSLVELAGSYEQYF. In DNA, the CDR3 is TGTGCCAGCAGCTTAGTCGAACTAGCGGGATCCTACGAGCAGTACTTC.

V is TRBV19 and J is TRBJ1-2; maybe TRBD1 (5 bases). Trimming shortened V by 3 bases and J by 2 bases, and 10 bases separated the two germline ends. Germline V CDR1 and CDR2: LNHDA, SQIVND (reference sequence). This CDR3 comprises 14 residues. CDR3 sequence reads: CASSIPGINYGYTF. CDR3 in DNA: TGTGCCAGTAGTATCCCAGGGATAAACTATGGCTACACCTTC. The complete variable domain, with remaining parts taken from reference TRBV19 and TRBJ1-2, reads DGGITQSPKYLFRKEGQNVTLSCEQNLNHDAMYWYRQDPGQGLRLIYYSQIVNDFQKGDIAEGYSVSREKKESFPLTVTSAQKNPTAFYLCASSIPGINYGYTFGSGTRLTVV.

This sequence joins TRBV7-8 and TRBJ2-7; D may be TRBD1 or TRBD2 (5 bases each). The V gene lost 5 bases and the J gene lost 6 bases, with 14 bases spanning the gap. Germline V lookup: CDR1 SGHVS, CDR2 FQNEAQ. This CDR3 comprises 13 residues. The CDR3 DNA sequence: TGTGCCAGCAGCCCAGCGGCAGGGATCGAGCAGTACTTC. Translating it yields CASSPAAGIEQYF. Variable domain in full (rest from reference TRBV7-8 and TRBJ2-7): GAGVSQSPRYKVAKRGQDVALRCDPISGHVSLFWYQQALGQGPEFLTYFQNEAQLDKSGLPSDRFFAERPEGSVSTLKIQRTQQEDSAVYLCASSPAAGIEQYFGPGTRLTVT.

The chain carries TRBV28 and TRBJ1-2; TRBD1 agrees at 7 bases. The V and J ends lost 5 bases and 4 bases, in that order; junction bases with no gene match: 4. CDR1 and CDR2 (germline): MDHEN, SYDVKM. This CDR3 has 13 residues. CDR3 sequence: CASSRGQIYGYTF. The CDR3 nucleotides are TGTGCCAGCAGTCGGGGACAGATCTATGGCTACACCTTC.

The chain is built from TRBV9 and TRBJ2-4; 9 positions match TRBD2. The length of the CDR3 is 14 residues. CDR1 and CDR2 (germline): SGDLS, YYNGEE. Germline trimming cut 2 bases from V and 7 bases from J; bases unmatched to any gene: 4. CDR3 in amino acids: CASSVRSGGNIQYF. In DNA form, the CDR3 reads TGTGCCAGCAGCGTTAGGAGCGGGGGGAACATTCAGTACTTC. The full variable domain, in which reference TRBV9 and TRBJ2-4 provide the parts outside the CDR3, is DSGVTQTPKHLITATGQRVTLRCSPRSGDLSVYWYQQSLDQGLQFLIQYYNGEERAKGNILERFSAQQFPDLHSELNLSSLELGDSALYFCASSVRSGGNIQYFGAGTRLSVL.

The chain recombines TRBV19 with TRBJ2-7; 11 positions agree with TRBD2. The germline V gene has CDR1 LNHDA and CDR2 SQIVND (reference sequence). Germline trimming cut 9 bases from V and 3 bases from J; bases unmatched to any gene: 4. This CDR3 is built from 13 residues. This CDR3 is CASSGTSGYEQYF. The CDR3, as DNA: TGTGCCAGCTCCGGGACTAGCGGCTACGAGCAGTACTTC.

The rearrangement joins TRBV4-1 to TRBJ1-4; D is uncertain. CDR1 and CDR2 (germline): MGHRA, YSYEKL. The CDR3 is 12 amino acids. Trimming took off 8 bases at V and 7 bases at J, with 11 bases between the two ends. The CDR3 sequence: CASREAGEKLFF. The CDR3 DNA reads as TGCGCCAGCCGGGAGGCGGGTGAAAAACTGTTTTTT.

The chain links TRBV19 to TRBJ2-7, with 8 bases that match TRBD1. Germline V lookup: CDR1 LNHDA, CDR2 SQIVND (reference sequence). V was clipped by 4 bases and J by 0 bases; unmatched bases: 8. This CDR3 contains 16 residues. The CDR3 coding sequence is TGTGCCAGTAGTACCACCGGGACAGGAGACTCCTACGAGCAGTACTTC. This gives the protein CASSTTGTGDSYEQYF.

This sequence joins TRBV6-5 and TRBJ1-5; no definite D call. The V gene lost 6 bases and the J gene lost 2 bases, with 14 bases spanning the gap. The V gene's germline CDR1 is MNHEY and CDR2 SVGAGI. This CDR3 spans 15 amino acids. CDR3 loop: CASRMKQVGNQPQHF. For the CDR3, the DNA is TGTGCCAGCAGAATGAAGCAGGTTGGCAATCAGCCCCAGCATTTT.